The 20 T cell receptor beta chains below all came from one sample that was sequenced in a study of CD8+CD57+ T cells in acquired aplastic anemia. It was genomic DNA that served as the template for profiling TCR beta VDJ and CDR3. MiXCR was run by TCRdb on the reads, yielding one entry per CDR3 protein. The repertoire includes about 190,000 distinct CDR3 sequences, approximately 52% of them detected once, and approximately 15% sits in the top ten. Input material: sorted CD4+, CD8+, or CD8+CD57+ T cells (not recorded which) from PBMCs. The receptors here all came from a human donor in good health, serving as a control.

This rearrangement joins TRBV10-3 to TRBJ1-1; TRBD1 aligns across 9 bases. The CDR3 is 15 amino acids. Germline V CDR1 and CDR2: ENHRY, SYGVKD. The V gene end was trimmed by 8 bases and the J gene end by 4 bases; junction bases not matched to a gene: 11. This CDR3 is CAIVGTGKMGTEAFF. DNA for the CDR3: TGTGCCATCGTCGGGACAGGGAAGATGGGCACTGAAGCTTTCTTT.

There are many counts of this clonotype. V usage is TRBV5-8 and J usage is TRBJ1-4, with 11 nucleotides matching TRBD1. CDR3 length equals 16 residues. Germline CDR1 is SGHTS and CDR2 is YDEGEE. J lost 7 bases, V lost 0 bases, and 5 bases had no gene match. CDR3 protein: CASSLAGTGGSEKLFF. The CDR3 coding sequence is TGTGCCAGCAGCTTGGCCGGGACAGGGGGAAGTGAAAAACTGTTTTTT.

This clonotype was detected once. The chain links TRBV10-3 to TRBJ2-7, with 9 bases lining up with TRBD1. Germline loops: CDR1 ENHRY, CDR2 SYGVKD. CDR3 length: 16 residues. V shed 2 bases and J 4 bases; nucleotides not matched to a gene: 9. DNA for the CDR3: TGTGCCATCAGTGAGGCCGGGACAGGGATGCGTTACGAGCAGTACTTC. It specifies CAISEAGTGMRYEQYF.

The table lists this clonotype with many counts. J is TRBJ2-7 and V is TRBV24-1, with D perhaps being TRBD1 or TRBD2 (5 bases each). Germline V CDR1 and CDR2: KGHDR, SFDVKD. Trimming took 2 bases from V and 7 from J, leaving 11 bases between them. CDR3 length: 13 amino acids. The CDR3 loop reads CATSDSGTREQYF. Here the CDR3 DNA reads TGTGCCACCAGTGATTCCGGGACGAGAGAGCAGTACTTC.

This clonotype was recorded many times. The chain has TRBV6-5 and TRBJ2-1; 7 bases agree with TRBD1. Looked up from germline, CDR1 is MNHEY and CDR2 is SVGAGI. Trimming cost V 4 bases and J 6 bases; bases outside gene matches: 6. The CDR3 is 14 amino acids. The CDR3 sequence is CASSLGQNINEQFF. In nucleotides, the CDR3 is TGTGCCAGCAGTTTGGGACAGAACATCAATGAGCAGTTCTTC.

A single count supports this clonotype. CDR3: CSASAPAGGDYGYTF. The CDR3 nucleotides read TGCAGTGCTAGCGCTCCGGCAGGAGGGGACTATGGCTACACCTTC. This chain joins TRBV20-1 and TRBJ1-2; TRBD1 might be the D (5 bases). Trimming took off 3 bases at V and 3 bases at J, with 17 bases between the two ends. This CDR3 is 15 amino acids long. Germline V gene lookup returns CDR1 DFQATT and CDR2 SNEGSKA (reference sequence).

Of note for this clonotype: One end of the junction is discordant with germline, which a read error may explain. As DNA, the CDR3 is TGTGCCAGTGGGGGTAGGTGGAACTACAATGAGCAGTCCTTT. Translation gives CASGGRWNYNEQSF. This chain connects TRBV19 to TRBJ2-1; the D gene could be TRBD1 or TRBD2 (5 bases each). Germline V gene lookup returns CDR1 LNHDA and CDR2 SQIVND (reference sequence). The CDR3 sequence is 14 residues long.

As for this clonotype: A much larger clone is a single base away; this may be a read error. The chain employs TRBV12-3 or TRBV12-4 and TRBJ2-5, with D unresolved. V shed 8 bases and J shed 2 bases, with 9 bases lying between them. The CDR3 sequence is 12 residues long. The CDR3 loop is CASGSQQETQYF. The CDR3 DNA reads TGTGCCAGCGGCTCACAGCAAGAGACCCAGTACTTC.

This clonotype has just a few counts. The junction and the germline gene differ at one end; a read error may be behind it. The gene calls are TRBV9 and TRBJ2-7; unclear D gene. Germline V gene data show CDR1 as SGDLS and CDR2 as YYNGEE. The CDR3 contains 15 residues. The CDR3: CASSSRASLPGEQYF. DNA for the CDR3: TGCGCCAGCAGTAGCCGGGCCTCCCTTCCCGGCGAGCAGTACTTC.

Of note for this clonotype: A much larger clone differs from this one at a single base, so this may be a read error. The chain recombines TRBV20-1 with TRBJ2-5; D gene uncertain. CDR1 is DFQATT, CDR2 SNEGSKA, per germline (reference sequence). CDR3 length: 15 residues. The CDR3 DNA follows: TGCGGTGCTAGAGATTCTTTTGGCAGCCAAGAGACCCAGTACTTC. It specifies CGARDSFGSQETQYF.

A remark on this clonotype: A much larger clone is a single base away; this may be a read error. J is TRBJ1-3 and V is TRBV3-1; weak D call: TRBD1 (5 bases). Germline V CDR1 and CDR2: LGHDT, YNNKEL (reference sequence). The CDR3 has 12 residues. The CDR3 region has the DNA TGTGCCAGCAGCCAACAGGGAAACACCAGATATTTT. This codes for CASSQQGNTRYF.

This clonotype was recorded at least ten times. V gene TRBV20-1 combines with J gene TRBJ1-1; 7 bases agree with TRBD1. CDR1 and CDR2 (germline): DFQATT, SNEGSKA (reference sequence). The trim removed 1 base at V and 5 bases at J, leaving 7 bases unmatched. This CDR3 has 14 residues. CDR3 sequence: CSARGPTGYTEAFF. The CDR3 DNA sequence: TGCAGTGCTAGAGGGCCGACAGGGTATACTGAAGCTTTCTTT.

This clonotype was detected once. This rearrangement joins TRBV4-2 to TRBJ1-5, with a tentative D call TRBD1 (5 bases). Trimming removed 1 base from V and 11 bases from J, with 15 bases in between. CDR1 and CDR2 (germline): LGHNA, YNFKEQ. The CDR3 runs to 14 residues. CDR3 sequence: CASSQGSGQETQHF. DNA of the CDR3: TGTGCCAGCAGCCAAGGTTCGGGGCAAGAGACCCAGCATTTT.

This sequence joins TRBV15 and TRBJ1-2; D gene unclear. The CDR3 extends over 13 amino acids. V dropped 1 base and J dropped 8 bases, with 11 bases sitting between them. Per germline, CDR1 LNHNV and CDR2 YYDKDF (reference sequence). CDR3 loop: CATSRVSGVGYTF. The CDR3 DNA is TGTGCCACCAGCAGAGTCAGTGGGGTAGGCTACACCTTC.

In its sample, this clonotype was seen many times. The chain carries TRBV12-3 or TRBV12-4 and TRBJ1-1; tentatively, D is TRBD1 (6 bases). V shed 5 bases and J shed 6 bases, with 16 bases lying between them. The CDR3 spans 14 residues. The CDR3 nucleotides read TGTGCCAGCAGTCTCCCCGACAGGCCCCCTGAAGCTTTCTTT. It encodes CASSLPDRPPEAFF.

The rearrangement uses TRBV7-2 and TRBJ1-1; the match to TRBD1 covers 9 bases. The CDR3 is 14 residues long. The V gene end was trimmed by 1 base and the J gene end by 5 bases; junction bases not matched to a gene: 2. Looked up from germline, CDR1 is SGHTA and CDR2 is FQGNSA. The CDR3: CASSLGTGETEAFF. CDR3 DNA: TGTGCCAGCAGCTTAGGGACAGGGGAGACTGAAGCTTTCTTT.

This clonotype was counted at least ten times. This chain uses TRBV2 with TRBJ1-3; no firm D call. The CDR3 sequence is 15 residues long. The V gene's germline CDR1 is SNHLY and CDR2 FYNNEI. V gave up 8 bases and J gave up 2 bases, with 16 bases separating them. The CDR3 DNA sequence: TGTGCCAGCCGAGAAGGTCGGGCGGCTGGAAACACCATATATTTT. This gives the protein CASREGRAAGNTIYF.

This clonotype was detected ten times or more. The DNA of the CDR3 is TGTGCCAGCAGCGTACAGGGAGGCCAAGAGACCCAGTACTTC. This codes for CASSVQGGQETQYF. The rearrangement uses TRBV13 and TRBJ2-5; tentatively, D is TRBD1 or TRBD2 (6 bases each). CDR1 and CDR2 from the germline V gene are PRHDT and FYEKMQ (reference sequence). The CDR3 spans 14 residues. With 5 bases removed from V and 1 base from J, the gap between germline ends came to 11 bases.

This clonotype was seen repeatedly, ten times or more. The chain uses TRBV19 and TRBJ1-5; D is unresolved. Per the germline V gene, CDR1 is LNHDA and CDR2 is SQIVND (reference sequence). This CDR3 contains 12 residues. V lost 3 bases to trimming and J lost 7 bases, with 7 bases between them. The CDR3 DNA follows: TGTGCCAGTAGTATTACCCGGCAGCCCCAGCATTTT. Translation: CASSITRQPQHF.

As DNA, the CDR3 is TGTGCCACCAGCACTGGACAGGGGGTCCACTACGAGCAGTACTTC. It translates to CATSTGQGVHYEQYF. This chain links TRBV15 with TRBJ2-7; 10 bases map to TRBD1. This CDR3 contains 15 residues. V lost 4 bases and J lost 3; bases outside the gene matches: 6. CDR1 and CDR2 (germline): LNHNV, YYDKDF (reference sequence). The variable domain in full, completed from reference TRBV15 and TRBJ2-7, reads DAMVIQNPRYQVTQFGKPVTLSCSQTLNHNVMYWYQQKSSQAPKLLFHYYDKDFNNEADTPDNFQSRRPNTSFCFLDIRSPGLGDTAMYLCATSTGQGVHYEQYFGPGTRLTVT.